This T cell receptor (beta chain) was retrieved from a study of neoadjuvant anti-PD-1 for oral cavity cancer. The method was immunoSEQ multiplex PCR; TCRdb's version includes in-frame clones alone and lacks a portion of them. Found here are about 61,000 clones, 70% to 85% of them singletons; the top ten hold 2.5% to 3%. After removal of 5 bases from V and 3 bases from J, the junction contained 8 bases not matched to a gene. Germline V gives CDR1 WNHNN, CDR2 SYGVQD (reference sequence). This CDR3 spans 15 amino acids. The sequence was obtained from a person aged 35-79 years with oral cavity squamous cell carcinoma. This sequence joins TRBV10-1 and TRBJ2-5; 8 bases map to TRBD1. Sequenced here: PBMCs, sampled before nivolumab (anti-PD-1) treatment. This CDR3 reads CASSSGQGEEETQYF. In DNA, the CDR3 is TGCGCCAGCAGTAGCGGACAGGGAGAGGAAGAGACCCAGTACTTC.